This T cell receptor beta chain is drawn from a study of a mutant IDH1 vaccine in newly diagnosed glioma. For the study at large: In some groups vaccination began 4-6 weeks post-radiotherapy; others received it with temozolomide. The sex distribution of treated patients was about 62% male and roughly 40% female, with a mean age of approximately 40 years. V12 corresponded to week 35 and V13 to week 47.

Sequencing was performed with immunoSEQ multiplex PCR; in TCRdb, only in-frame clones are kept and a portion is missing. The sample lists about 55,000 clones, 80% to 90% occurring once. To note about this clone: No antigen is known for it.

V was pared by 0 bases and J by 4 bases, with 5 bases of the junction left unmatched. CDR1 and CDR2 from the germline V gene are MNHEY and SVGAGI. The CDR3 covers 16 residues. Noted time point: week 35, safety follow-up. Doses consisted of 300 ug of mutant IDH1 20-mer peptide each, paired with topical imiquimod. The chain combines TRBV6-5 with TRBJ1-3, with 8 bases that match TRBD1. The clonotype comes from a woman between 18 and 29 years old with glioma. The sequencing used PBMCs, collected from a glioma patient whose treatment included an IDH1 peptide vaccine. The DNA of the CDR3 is TGTGCCAGCAGTTACTCCCAGACAGGGGCAGGAAACACCATATATTTT. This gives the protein CASSYSQTGAGNTIYF.